Described below is a single TCR beta chain sequence and its context. Its specific antigen is unknown. The input lacks base qualities; no much larger clone sits a single base away. From cysteine to phenylalanine, the CDR3 is 13 amino acids long. Only the CDR3 DNA stays, 39 bases, in frame from base 1. Reading the germline V gene (reference sequence) gives CDR1 LNHNV and CDR2 YYDKDF. Deletion took 0 bases off V and 4 bases off J, with a span of 6 bases between the germline ends. TCRbeta CDR3 regions were amplified from genomic DNA by means of the immunoSEQ Assay, a bias-controlled multiplex PCR. The source study handled its data this way. The number of nucleated cells in each sample was estimated from the amplification of reference gene primers within the assay. To quantify the absolute abundance of each unique TCRbeta CDR3 rearrangement, sequence reads were collapsed and filtered. For each sample, productive Simpson clonality was calculated by taking the square root of Simpson's diversity index across productive rearrangements. Drawn from immuneACCESS, this table holds only the in-frame rearrangements with V and J called that TCRdb kept. Clones are partly lost; checked studies trace under half to an unresolved V gene and leave the rest unexplained. Clonal size and the V and J genes are those of that table, whereas D and trimming came from the DNA. For this sample the table gives approximately 390,000 clones, of which about 86% were detected only once. The ten largest clones add up to approximately 9.3% of the sample.

These data are taken from a study of blood T cell repertoires in COVID-19 (dated by TCRdb to the early 2020s). Study-level background: Samples from collaborators originated in the United States, Italy and Spain and spanned both the acute and convalescent phases of COVID-19. The prospective study material was composed of cDNA or gDNA derived from T cells, B-cell-depleted T cells, or PBMCs. The dataset comprised deeply sampled blood TCRbeta repertoires from subjects exposed to, actively infected with, or recovered from COVID-19. The repertoires were released in a freely available public database intended as a resource for research on the immune response to SARS-CoV-2. The samples were drawn from two sources: the first 160 participants of the ongoing ImmuneRACE study, and 1,000 to 1,500 subjects contributed by 6 global collaborators. Sample metadata almost always included a de-identified subject ID, COVID-19 status, age in years and sex. HLA class I and class II types, where available, came from metadata supplied by the sample provider rather than from assay-based typing. The research as a whole found: Clinical and demographic metadata were provided uncurated, with the amount varying by source and participant.

Enrolling through a virtual design, the prospective study's participants ranged in age from roughly 18 to 89 years and lived across 20 to 30 United States geographic areas. To assign participants to cohorts, the prospective study relied on clinical history that participants themselves reported in a screening survey and a study questionnaire. ImmuneRACE Cohort 3 recovered participants were defined by two consecutive negative NP/OP PCR tests, healthcare professional clearance, or symptom resolution. In the prospective study, mobile phlebotomists collected whole blood, serum and a nasopharyngeal or oropharyngeal swab from each participant. Over a roughly 2-month period, participants in the prospective study had the option of providing additional blood draws and questionnaires. Before DNA extraction, blood samples from the prospective study were shipped at room temperature or frozen.

The receptor was derived from a woman between 45 and 65 years old who had recovered from COVID-19. Specimen: PBMCs or T cells enriched from blood (not recorded which). In this chain, TRBV15 is recombined with TRBJ1-2; no D gene can be assigned with confidence. Here the CDR3 is given as CATSRDRGYGYTF. DNA sequence: TGTGCCACCAGCAGAGATCGCGGCTATGGCTACACCTTC.